These T cell receptor beta chains were read from a single sample in a study of T cell responses to AZD1222 COVID-19 vaccine. Method: immunoSEQ multiplex PCR; TCRdb's copy keeps in-frame clones and lacks some. Of roughly 150,000 clones listed, roughly nine tenths were seen once; the top ten hold 1.1%. The sample was peripheral blood, taken 28 days after the second AZD1222 dose. The receptor set was obtained from an adult who received the AZD1222 COVID-19 vaccine. CDR3s include the opening cysteine and the closing phenylalanine or tryptophan. The order of the fields is clone size, D gene, J gene, V gene, CDR3 protein, CDR3 DNA. D genes are given only for firm matches. Clone size is stated in some rows and not others, as once, few, many or a class when expanded.

. TRBD2 TRBJ2-5 TRBV5-6 CASSATWASGAERETQYF TGTGCCAGCAGCGCCACGTGGGCTAGCGGGGCGGAAAGAGAGACCCAGTACTTC
few . TRBJ1-1 TRBV6-6 CASSHRPRQRANTEAFF TGTGCCAGCAGTCACCGACCTAGACAGCGGGCGAACACTGAAGCTTTCTTT
. TRBD1 TRBJ2-7 TRBV4-1 CASSQGDRDSYEQYF TGCGCCAGCAGCCAAGGGGACAGGGACTCCTACGAGCAGTACTTC
. . TRBJ1-5 TRBV27 CASSLSFRALLTNYSNQPQHF TGTGCCAGCAGTTTATCTTTTAGGGCCCTCTTGACAAACTATAGCAATCAGCCCCAGCATTTT
once . TRBJ1-5 TRBV6-5 CASSRDKTNQPQHF TGTGCCAGTTCCCGGGACAAGACTAATCAGCCCCAGCATTTT
. . TRBJ1-1 TRBV19 CASSLEGEITEAFF TGTGCCAGTAGTCTAGAGGGAGAAATCACTGAAGCTTTCTTT
many TRBD1 TRBJ1-1 TRBV5-1 CASSFAAGGNTEAFF TGCGCCAGCAGCTTCGCGGCAGGGGGGAACACTGAAGCTTTCTTT
. TRBD2 TRBJ2-5 TRBV6-2/TRBV6-3 CASSFVAGARTLTETQYF TGTGCCAGCAGTTTTGTAGCGGGGGCGCGAACGTTAACGGAGACCCAGTACTTC
. . TRBJ1-2 TRBV6-6 CASTPGQGYGYTF TGTGCCAGCACTCCGGGGCAGGGGTATGGCTACACCTTC
. . TRBJ1-2 TRBV6-6 CASRLNLEGNYGYTF TGTGCCAGCAGACTCAACCTAGAGGGTAACTATGGCTACACCTTC
once . TRBJ2-3 TRBV24-1 CATSSADTQYF TGTGCCACCAGTTCAGCAGATACGCAGTATTTT
. . TRBJ2-2 TRBV7-6 CASVAGRTGELFF TGTGCCAGCGTGGCAGGGAGGACCGGGGAGCTGTTTTTT
. . TRBJ1-2 TRBV12-3/TRBV12-4 CASSFNPTYGYTF TGTGCCAGCAGTTTTAACCCTACCTATGGCTACACCTTC
. . TRBJ1-1 TRBV30 CAWSLNTEAFF TGTGCCTGGAGCTTGAACACTGAAGCTTTCTTT
. . TRBJ2-3 TRBV3-1/TRBV3-2 CASSQPKVEGRGDTDTQYF TGTGCCAGCAGCCAACCGAAAGTCGAGGGGCGGGGAGACACAGATACGCAGTATTTT
few . TRBJ1-3 TRBV9 CASSVGVPNSGNTIYF TGTGCCAGCAGCGTAGGAGTGCCTAACTCTGGAAACACCATATATTTT
. . TRBJ1-5 TRBV19 CASSITGQGNQPQHF TGTGCCAGTAGTATCACGGGCCAGGGCAATCAGCCCCAGCATTTT
. TRBD1 TRBJ2-1 TRBV10-1 CASSDHGTGQYNEQFF TGCGCCAGCAGTGATCATGGGACAGGGCAATACAATGAGCAGTTCTTC
once . TRBJ2-7 TRBV2 CASSDGYSYEQYF TGTGCCAGCAGTGATGGCTACAGCTACGAGCAGTACTTC
. . TRBJ1-5 TRBV2 CASSRDRLSNQPQHF TGTGCCAGCAGTCGTGACAGACTTAGCAATCAGCCCCAGCATTTT
. TRBD2 TRBJ2-3 TRBV5-1 CASAGGSSTDTQYF TGCGCCAGCGCGGGGGGGTCTAGCACAGATACGCAGTATTTT
. TRBD1 TRBJ2-4 TRBV10-1 CASSEFRTGEQYF TGCGCCAGCAGTGAGTTCAGGACAGGGGAACAGTACTTC
. . TRBJ1-5 TRBV19 CASRNWGEDQPQHF TGTGCCAGTAGGAACTGGGGAGAAGATCAGCCCCAGCATTTT